The rows below give T cell receptor beta chains drawn from one sample of a study of blood T cell repertoires in COVID-19. Repertoires were generated with immunoSEQ multiplex PCR, while TCRdb's copy carries only in-frame clones and drops some. The sample carries some 160,000 clones, roughly 80% recorded once. The sample was PBMCs or T cells enriched from blood (not recorded which). Receptors originate from a woman in her forties or fifties who had recovered from COVID-19. The CDR3 runs from the conserved cysteine through the conserved F or W. D genes are given only for firm matches.

j_call | v_call | d_call | cdr3_nt | cdr3_aa
TRBJ1-4 | TRBV7-2 | TRBD1 | TGTGCCAGCGCGGACAGGGGAAGGGAAAAACTGTTTTTT | CASADRGREKLFF
TRBJ1-2 | TRBV6-5 | - | TGTGCCAGCAGGGTAGATCCTTTGCGGGGCTATGGCTACACCTTC | CASRVDPLRGYGYTF
TRBJ2-7 | TRBV28 | - | TGTGCCAGCAGTGAACCCGGAGCCGCCACCTACGAGCAGTACTTC | CASSEPGAATYEQYF
TRBJ1-1 | TRBV7-8 | - | TGTGCCAGCAGCCGGGGACCAGGGGATGAAGCTTTCTTT | CASSRGPGDEAFF
TRBJ1-2 | TRBV5-8 | TRBD1 | TGTGCCAGCAGCTTGGAAGGGGGCCCAGGAGGGGTCTATGGCTACACCTTC | CASSLEGGPGGVYGYTF
TRBJ1-1 | TRBV9 | - | TGTGCCAGCAGCATCGGTCCGAACACTGAAGCTTTCTTT | CASSIGPNTEAFF
TRBJ1-2 | TRBV5-5 | - | TGTGCCAGCAGCCGGTTTGGAGACTATGGCTACACCTTC | CASSRFGDYGYTF
TRBJ2-7 | TRBV9 | TRBD1 | TGTGCCAGCAGCGCCGGGACAGGGCCCTACGAGCAGTACTTC | CASSAGTGPYEQYF
TRBJ1-2 | TRBV11-3 | TRBD1 | TGTGCCAGCAGCCCAGGGGGACAGGAGGGCTATGGCTACACCTTC | CASSPGGQEGYGYTF
TRBJ1-3 | TRBV18 | - | TGTGCCAGCTCACCACGAGTTCTCTCGGGAAACACCATATATTTT | CASSPRVLSGNTIYF
TRBJ2-7 | TRBV25-1 | - | TGTGCCAGCAGGGGAGCCTACGAGCAGTACTTC | CASRGAYEQYF